Listed here are 27 T cell receptor beta chains from one sample, sequenced in a study of CD8 T cells in ankylosing spondylitis. From the 5' RACE reads, TCRdb called clonotypes with MiXCR, one entry per CDR3 protein. The data contain about 350,000 distinct CDR3 sequences, approximately 22% of them singletons. Sequencing input: blood, either unsorted or a sorted T cell fraction (not recorded which). The receptors originated from a male donor with ankylosing spondylitis or in good health (not recorded which).

The V gene is TRBV7-6, the J gene TRBJ2-7; 9 nucleotides line up with TRBD2. Per germline, CDR1 SGHVS and CDR2 FNYEAQ. Trimming cost V 1 base and J 4 bases; bases outside gene matches: 8. The length of the CDR3 is 16 residues. The CDR3 is CASSLGTAGGPYEQYF. The CDR3 region has the DNA TGTGCCAGCAGCTTAGGAACGGCGGGGGGGCCGTACGAGCAGTACTTC.

This clonotype has more than one count but fewer than ten. The J gene is TRBJ2-3, the V gene TRBV6-4, with D perhaps matching TRBD1 or TRBD2 (6 bases each). Germline V gives CDR1 MRHNA, CDR2 SNTAGT. With 1 base removed from V and 1 base from J, the gap between germline ends came to 9 bases. This CDR3 region has 15 residues. The DNA of the CDR3 is TGTGCCAGCAGTGACTGGGGGGCTGGCACAGATACGCAGTATTTT. Translating gives CASSDWGAGTDTQYF.

This clonotype was seen more than once but under ten times. The chain combines TRBV6-5 with TRBJ1-1, with D possibly being TRBD1 (6 bases). The CDR3 sequence is 14 residues long. Germline V lookup: CDR1 MNHEY, CDR2 SVGAGI. V lost 2 bases and J 4 bases, leaving 11 bases between the germline ends. The CDR3 DNA is TGTGCCAGCAGTTACAGGGGGTTTGGCACTGAAGCTTTCTTT. This sequence encodes CASSYRGFGTEAFF.

This clonotype was picked up many times. The J gene is TRBJ2-7, the V gene TRBV29-1, with 11 bases that match TRBD1. Trimming at V came to 6 bases and at J to 3 bases, leaving 4 bases not matched to a gene. This CDR3 comprises 13 residues. CDR1 is SQVTM and CDR2 is ANQGSEA in the germline V gene. Here the CDR3 reads CSVTGTGGYEQYF. DNA of the CDR3: TGCAGCGTAACGGGGACAGGGGGCTACGAGCAGTACTTC.

The J gene is TRBJ2-7, the V gene TRBV5-1, with 7 bases aligning to TRBD2. CDR1 and CDR2 (germline): SGHRS, YFSETQ. The CDR3 is 15 residues long. Trimming cost V 1 base and J 0 bases; bases outside gene matches: 4. CDR3 DNA sequence: TGCGCCAGCAGCTTGCTCAGCGGGGACTCCTACGAGCAGTACTTC. Translated: CASSLLSGDSYEQYF.

The sample holds a few counts of this clonotype. V usage is TRBV4-1 and J usage is TRBJ2-7; D remains unclear. Germline loops: CDR1 MGHRA, CDR2 YSYEKL. The CDR3 loop spans 15 amino acids. The V and J ends lost 1 base and 1 base respectively, with 11 bases between them. Here the CDR3 reads CASSQVLDGSYEQYF. CDR3 DNA: TGCGCCAGCAGCCAAGTCTTAGACGGTTCCTACGAGCAGTACTTC.

This clonotype showed up just a few times. This chain uses TRBV11-2 with TRBJ1-6; D is unresolved. Trimming shortened V by 3 bases and J by 8 bases, and 8 bases separated the two germline ends. This CDR3 contains 13 residues. The germline V gene encodes CDR1 SGHAT and CDR2 FQNNGV. The CDR3 DNA reads TGTGCCAGCAGCTTGATTCGAGATTCACCCCTCCACTTT. Protein product: CASSLIRDSPLHF.

The rearrangement links TRBV7-9 to TRBJ2-1; D unresolved. The CDR3 has 11 amino acids. V was pared by 1 base and J by 14 bases, with 9 bases between. CDR1 SEHNR and CDR2 FQNEAQ come from the germline V gene (reference sequence). In DNA form, the CDR3 reads TGTGCCAGCAGCTTAGGTCCTATGGAGTTCTTC. Residues: CASSLGPMEFF.

This clonotype came up a few times. This chain joins TRBV28 and TRBJ2-2; the match to TRBD1 covers 7 bases. With 3 bases clipped from V and 7 bases from J, the junction kept 5 bases outside the gene matches. The CDR3 spans 14 residues. Germline V gene lookup returns CDR1 MDHEN and CDR2 SYDVKM. This CDR3 is CASSLQTGFGELFF. In DNA, the CDR3 is TGTGCCAGCAGTTTGCAGACAGGGTTCGGGGAGCTGTTTTTT.

This clonotype was recorded many times. V is TRBV7-9 and J is TRBJ2-7, with unresolved D. V was pared by 4 bases and J by 1 base, with 5 bases between. Germline lookup yields CDR1 SEHNR and CDR2 FQNEAQ (reference sequence). The CDR3 runs to 12 residues. The CDR3 DNA reads TGTGCCAGCAGCTGGGGTTCCTACGAGCAGTACTTC. This codes for CASSWGSYEQYF.

The gene calls are TRBV6-1 and TRBJ2-2; D may correspond to TRBD1 or TRBD2 (5 bases each). The V gene lost 6 bases and the J gene lost 6 bases, with 17 bases spanning the gap. The CDR3 is made up of 15 amino acids. Germline V gives CDR1 MNHNS, CDR2 SASEGT. The CDR3 is CASSLGEIGAGELFF. CDR3 sequence (DNA): TGTGCCAGCAGCTTGGGGGAAATAGGGGCCGGGGAGCTGTTTTTT.

V gene TRBV24-1 combines with J gene TRBJ2-7, with D possibly TRBD2 on 5 matching bases. The V gene's germline CDR1 is KGHDR and CDR2 SFDVKD. The V end was cut by 4 bases, the J end by 7 bases, with 10 bases between. CDR3 length: 12 amino acids. The CDR3 sequence is CATSDSTREQYF. Written as DNA, the CDR3 is TGTGCCACCAGTGACTCTACTAGAGAGCAGTACTTC.

There are a few counts of this clonotype. The chain joins TRBV4-1 to TRBJ1-6; possibly TRBD1 for D (6 bases). V was clipped by 4 bases and J by 1 base, with 14 bases between them. The length of the CDR3 is 17 residues. The germline V gene has CDR1 MGHRA and CDR2 YSYEKL. CDR3 sequence (DNA): TGCGCCAGCAGCCTAGGGGGGGCTGCGTCCTATAATTCACCCCTCCACTTT. This encodes CASSLGGAASYNSPLHF.

V usage is TRBV12-3 or TRBV12-4 and J usage is TRBJ1-2; 7 bases align to TRBD1. V was pared by 5 bases and J by 5 bases, with 8 bases of the junction left unmatched. The CDR3 totals 14 residues. This chain's CDR3 is CASSPDRVYYGYTF. The CDR3, as DNA: TGTGCCAGCAGTCCCGACAGGGTGTATTATGGCTACACCTTC.

This clonotype was observed a handful of times. The CDR3 protein is CASSLALGPYNEQFF. For the CDR3, the DNA is TGTGCCAGCAGTTTAGCGCTGGGGCCATACAATGAGCAGTTCTTC. The gene calls are TRBV12-3 or TRBV12-4 and TRBJ2-1; possible D gene TRBD1, 5 bases. Trimming cost V 0 bases and J 4 bases, with 10 bases left between them. The CDR3 loop spans 15 amino acids.

This clonotype was picked up a small number of times. The chain employs TRBV6-4 and TRBJ2-1; no clear D. Per the germline V gene, CDR1 is MRHNA and CDR2 is SNTAGT. V lost 1 base to trimming and J lost 5 bases, with 6 bases between them. The length of the CDR3 is 13 residues. CDR3 coding DNA: TGTGCCAGCAGTGACTTGAGGAACAATGAGCAGTTCTTC. It translates to CASSDLRNNEQFF.

This clonotype was counted a few times. The chain links TRBV4-1 to TRBJ1-1; TRBD1 matches at 7 bases. This CDR3 is 13 amino acids long. Unmatched junction bases numbered 2, after V lost 3 bases and J lost 4 bases. CDR1 and CDR2 from the germline V gene are MGHRA and YSYEKL. The CDR3: CASSHPGGTEAFF. The CDR3 bases are TGCGCCAGCAGCCACCCAGGGGGCACTGAAGCTTTCTTT.

This clonotype was detected a few times. This rearrangement joins TRBV6-1 to TRBJ2-7; the match to TRBD1 covers 9 bases. This CDR3 has 14 amino acids. Germline V gene lookup returns CDR1 MNHNS and CDR2 SASEGT. Trimming cost V 7 bases and J 4 bases; bases outside gene matches: 8. CDR3 loop: CASKPGQGLYEQYF. In DNA form, the CDR3 reads TGTGCCAGCAAGCCGGGACAGGGTCTATACGAGCAGTACTTC.

The chain carries TRBV11-2 and TRBJ2-1; TRBD2 might be the D (6 bases). Trimming left V 1 base short and J 9 bases short, with 13 bases between. Per the germline V gene, CDR1 is SGHAT and CDR2 is FQNNGV. This CDR3 has 14 amino acids. This chain's CDR3 is CASSLVGGSTEQFF. DNA of the CDR3: TGTGCCAGCAGCTTAGTCGGAGGGAGCACTGAGCAGTTCTTC. Using reference TRBV11-2 and TRBJ2-1 for the parts outside the CDR3, the full variable domain is EAGVAQSPRYKIIEKRQSVAFWCNPISGHATLYWYQQILGQGPKLLIQFQNNGVVDDSQLPKDRFSAERLKGVDSTLKIQPAKLEDSAVYLCASSLVGGSTEQFFGPGTRLTVL.

The rearrangement links TRBV28 to TRBJ2-1, with a possible D match to TRBD1 (6 bases). The CDR3 has 15 residues. Germline CDR1 reads MDHEN; CDR2 reads SYDVKM. V was clipped by 4 bases and J by 0 bases, with 10 bases between them. CDR3: CASSSDSSSYNEQFF. The CDR3 nucleotides are TGTGCCAGCAGTTCGGACAGTAGCTCCTACAATGAGCAGTTCTTC.

This clonotype was picked up a small number of times. The chain uses TRBV7-8 and TRBJ2-1, with 7 bases lining up with TRBD1. CDR1 SGHVS and CDR2 FQNEAQ come from the germline V gene. The CDR3 has 15 residues. The V segment lost 1 base and the J segment 6 bases; nucleotides outside the gene matches: 6. CDR3 DNA: TGTGCCAGCAGCTTAGTCAGGGGGAGTTCCAATGAGCAGTTCTTC. This codes for CASSLVRGSSNEQFF.

The chain links TRBV4-1 to TRBJ2-7; 9 bases fit TRBD1. Germline CDR1 is MGHRA and CDR2 is YSYEKL. The V gene end was trimmed by 5 bases and the J gene end by 5 bases; junction bases not matched to a gene: 7. The CDR3 spans 14 residues. The chain's CDR3 is CASSTRQGVNEQYF. The CDR3 DNA sequence: TGCGCCAGCAGCACCCGACAGGGGGTTAACGAGCAGTACTTC.

The sample holds a few counts of this clonotype. The CDR3 region is CSVGGRSSYNEQFF. CDR3 in DNA: TGCAGCGTTGGGGGTAGGAGCTCCTACAATGAGCAGTTCTTC. The chain combines TRBV29-1 with TRBJ2-1; D gene uncertain. The CDR3 has 14 amino acids. V was trimmed by 4 bases and J by 0 bases, leaving 10 bases between them. CDR1 and CDR2 (germline): SQVTM, ANQGSEA.

The chain recombines TRBV5-1 with TRBJ2-5; D possibly uses TRBD1 or TRBD2 (5 bases each). Germline-derived CDR1 and CDR2 are SGHRS and YFSETQ. Trimming stripped 2 bases from V and 4 bases from J, with 15 bases between. The CDR3 spans 15 residues. The CDR3 nucleotides read TGCGCCAGCAGCTTTGAGGGGCGATGGGGAGAGACCCAGTACTTC. It codes for CASSFEGRWGETQYF.

The rearrangement uses TRBV3-1 and TRBJ2-7; tentative D call: TRBD2 (6 bases). Trimming stripped 1 base from V and 2 bases from J, with 12 bases between. CDR1 and CDR2 (germline): LGHDT, YNNKEL (reference sequence). This CDR3 is built from 15 residues. The CDR3 DNA reads as TGTGCCAGCAGCCAAGCGCTAGCGTCTCCCTACGAGCAGTACTTC. It yields the protein CASSQALASPYEQYF.

This rearrangement joins TRBV19 to TRBJ2-7; 9 nucleotides align to TRBD1. The germline V gene encodes CDR1 LNHDA and CDR2 SQIVND (reference sequence). With V trimmed by 6 bases and J by 2 bases, 5 bases remained unmatched. The length of the CDR3 is 14 residues. The chain's CDR3 is CASSTGTGTYEQYF. Written as DNA, the CDR3 is TGTGCCAGTAGCACCGGGACAGGGACCTACGAGCAGTACTTC.

J is TRBJ2-1 and V is TRBV19; possible D gene TRBD1, 6 bases. V shed 5 bases and J shed 7 bases, with 18 bases lying between them. There are 15 residues in the CDR3. Germline loops: CDR1 LNHDA, CDR2 SQIVND (reference sequence). This chain's CDR3 is CASSPTGLGWNEQFF. The DNA of the CDR3 is TGTGCCAGTAGTCCCACAGGGCTGGGTTGGAATGAGCAGTTCTTC.